Below are 17 T cell receptor beta chains sequenced from a single sample in a study of cytomegalovirus exposure and HLA in healthy donors. With 60 Vbeta and 13 Jbeta primers, the PCR was carried out. Sequencing was performed with immunoSEQ multiplex PCR; in TCRdb, only in-frame clones are kept and a portion is missing. The sample lists around 25,000 clones, roughly three quarters seen once, with around 4.5% in the top ten. The sequencing sample was made of PBMCs. Every receptor here comes from a male donor in good health and CMV-seronegative.

J is TRBJ2-1 and V is TRBV19; 11 nucleotides agree with TRBD2. V shed 2 bases, J shed 4 bases, and the junction held 7 bases outside the gene matches. The V gene's germline CDR1 is LNHDA and CDR2 SQIVND (reference sequence). This CDR3 contains 17 residues. The CDR3 bases are TGTGCCAGTAGTATACCCGGACTAGCGGGCCTGTACAATGAGCAGTTCTTC. Protein: CASSIPGLAGLYNEQFF.

The chain joins TRBV19 to TRBJ2-2, with a possible D match to TRBD2 (7 bases). Germline V gene data show CDR1 as LNHDA and CDR2 as SQIVND (reference sequence). Trimming removed 4 bases at V and 4 bases at J, with 19 bases between. This CDR3 contains 17 residues. The CDR3 protein is CASSRGGGSRFTGELFF. The CDR3 DNA sequence: TGTGCCAGTAGTAGGGGGGGCGGGAGTCGTTTCACCGGGGAGCTGTTTTTT.

In this sample, this clone turned up a few times. J is TRBJ2-1 and V is TRBV19; TRBD2 might be the D (5 bases). The V end lost 5 bases, the J end lost 6 bases, and 14 bases lay between the germline ends. Germline CDR1 reads LNHDA; CDR2 reads SQIVND (reference sequence). CDR3 length: 14 amino acids. Here the CDR3 DNA reads TGTGCCAGTAGTTCCGTTTCGGGGTTCAATGAGCAGTTCTTC. Translating gives CASSSVSGFNEQFF.

The rearrangement links TRBV27 to TRBJ2-7; D gene uncertain. Germline V CDR1 and CDR2: MNHEY, SMNVEV (reference sequence). The CDR3 length is 14 residues. Trimming cost V 5 bases and J 5 bases, with 16 bases left between them. In nucleotides, the CDR3 is TGTGCCAGCAGTCCCAAGACACCTCCTAACGAGCAGTACTTC. Amino acid sequence: CASSPKTPPNEQYF.

The chain is built from TRBV19 and TRBJ1-5, with D possibly being TRBD1 (6 bases). V was clipped by 6 bases and J by 2 bases, with 8 bases between them. This CDR3 has 13 amino acids. Germline loops: CDR1 LNHDA, CDR2 SQIVND (reference sequence). DNA of the CDR3: TGTGCCAGTAGGAACAGGGGCAATCAGCCCCAGCATTTT. Protein sequence: CASRNRGNQPQHF.

The chain employs TRBV5-1 and TRBJ2-5; TRBD2 agrees at 11 bases. The CDR3 is 16 amino acids. Germline trimming cut 3 bases from V and 5 bases from J; bases unmatched to any gene: 9. Germline-derived CDR1 and CDR2 are SGHRS and YFSETQ. CDR3 DNA: TGCGCCAGCAGCTCGACAGTAGCGGGGGGGCAGGAGACCCAGTACTTC. This translates into CASSSTVAGGQETQYF.

The CDR3, as DNA: TGTGCCAGCAGCCCGGGAAAGAACACCGGGGAGCTGTTTTTT. Translation: CASSPGKNTGELFF. This chain links TRBV27 with TRBJ2-2, with D maybe TRBD2 (5 bases). V lost 6 bases and J 1 base, leaving 9 bases between the germline ends. Germline values: CDR1 MNHEY, CDR2 SMNVEV (reference sequence). CDR3 length equals 14 residues.

This clone was detected a few times. The rearrangement links TRBV6-6 to TRBJ1-5; 7 bases are shared with TRBD1. V gave up 5 bases and J gave up 7 bases; unmatched junction bases: 11. The CDR3 covers 15 residues. CDR1 and CDR2 (germline): MNHNY, SVGAGI (reference sequence). The CDR3 here is CASSQTGTVGQPQHF. CDR3 coding DNA: TGTGCCAGCAGTCAGACAGGGACGGTAGGACAGCCCCAGCATTTT.

This clone occurred a few times. This rearrangement joins TRBV30 to TRBJ1-2; TRBD1 agrees at 9 bases. The V segment lost 8 bases and the J segment 8 bases; nucleotides outside the gene matches: 6. The CDR3 has 11 amino acids. Looked up from germline, CDR1 is GTSNPN and CDR2 is SVGIG (reference sequence). The CDR3 bases are TGTGCCGGGGGACAGGGATACGGCTACACCTTC. Its translation is CAGGQGYGYTF.

This clone occurred a few times. The chain carries TRBV5-6 and TRBJ2-7, with 7 bases aligning to TRBD1. The CDR3 is 14 amino acids. V shed 0 bases and J 3 bases; nucleotides not matched to a gene: 3. Germline V lookup: CDR1 SGHDT, CDR2 YYEEEE. CDR3 coding DNA: TGTGCCAGCAGCTTGGTTGGGACAGACTACGAGCAGTACTTC. It codes for CASSLVGTDYEQYF.

The V call is TRBV29-1, the J call TRBJ2-3; perhaps TRBD2 as D (5 bases). Germline lookup yields CDR1 SQVTM and CDR2 ANQGSEA. The CDR3 sequence is 15 residues long. V lost 6 bases, J lost 3 bases, and 19 bases lay in between. For the CDR3, the DNA is TGCAGCGTCAGAGGGCAGGACGACGGGACAGATACGCAGTATTTT. Amino acids: CSVRGQDDGTDTQYF.

This chain joins TRBV27 and TRBJ2-1, with a possible D match to TRBD2 (7 bases). The CDR3 consists of 15 residues. Germline V lookup: CDR1 MNHEY, CDR2 SMNVEV (reference sequence). V lost 5 bases to trimming and J lost 12 bases, with 23 bases between them. The chain's CDR3 is CASSPRDYKGGRQFF. The CDR3 DNA sequence: TGTGCCAGCAGTCCGCGGGACTACAAGGGGGGTAGGCAGTTCTTC.

This chain joins TRBV28 and TRBJ2-3; 7 bases line up with TRBD2. Trimming removed 6 bases from V and 2 bases from J; junction bases left unmatched: 8. The CDR3 sequence is 15 residues long. Germline CDR1 is MDHEN and CDR2 is SYDVKM. For the CDR3, the DNA is TGTGCCAGCAGGCCTAGACTAGCTTCCACAGATACGCAGTATTTT. This encodes CASRPRLASTDTQYF. Full variable domain (missing parts from reference TRBV28 and TRBJ2-3): DVKVTQSSRYLVKRTGEKVFLECVQDMDHENMFWYRQDPGLGLRLIYFSYDVKMKEKGDIPEGYSVSREKKERFSLILESASTNQTSMYLCASRPRLASTDTQYFGPGTRLTVL.

The chain combines TRBV5-1 with TRBJ2-5; TRBD2 might be the D (6 bases). The CDR3 sequence is 15 residues long. The V gene lost 6 bases and the J gene lost 5 bases, with 20 bases spanning the gap. Per the germline V gene, CDR1 is SGHRS and CDR2 is YFSETQ. The CDR3 protein is CASNAGTRARETQYF. The CDR3 coding sequence is TGCGCCAGCAACGCAGGGACTCGCGCTAGGGAGACCCAGTACTTC.

The chain carries TRBV6-1 and TRBJ1-1, with 12 bases that match TRBD1. The J segment lost 11 bases and the V segment lost 2 bases, leaving 9 bases of the junction unmatched. This CDR3 region has 15 residues. CDR1 is MNHNS, CDR2 SASEGT, per germline. The CDR3 loop reads CASSEPGQGARWAFF. Written as DNA, the CDR3 is TGTGCCAGCAGTGAACCGGGACAGGGGGCTCGATGGGCTTTCTTT.

The chain combines TRBV19 with TRBJ2-4, with TRBD1 matching over 9 bases. CDR1 is LNHDA and CDR2 is SQIVND in the germline V gene (reference sequence). CDR3 length: 13 residues. The V gene end was trimmed by 3 bases and the J gene end by 7 bases; junction bases not matched to a gene: 1. The CDR3 is CASSIGQGNIQYF. The DNA for the CDR3 is TGTGCCAGTAGTATCGGACAGGGGAACATTCAGTACTTC. The full variable domain, completed using reference TRBV19 and TRBJ2-4, is DGGITQSPKYLFRKEGQNVTLSCEQNLNHDAMYWYRQDPGQGLRLIYYSQIVNDFQKGDIAEGYSVSREKKESFPLTVTSAQKNPTAFYLCASSIGQGNIQYFGAGTRLSVL.

This CDR3 reads CASSLSGLAGGTQYF. The CDR3 DNA is TGTGCCAGCAGCTTAAGTGGACTAGCGGGAGGGACCCAGTACTTC. The V and J genes are TRBV11-3 and TRBJ2-5, with 14 bases matching TRBD2. The CDR3 has 15 amino acids. Looked up from germline, CDR1 is SGHNT and CDR2 is YENEEA. Trimming at V came to 2 bases and at J to 7 bases, leaving 3 bases not matched to a gene.